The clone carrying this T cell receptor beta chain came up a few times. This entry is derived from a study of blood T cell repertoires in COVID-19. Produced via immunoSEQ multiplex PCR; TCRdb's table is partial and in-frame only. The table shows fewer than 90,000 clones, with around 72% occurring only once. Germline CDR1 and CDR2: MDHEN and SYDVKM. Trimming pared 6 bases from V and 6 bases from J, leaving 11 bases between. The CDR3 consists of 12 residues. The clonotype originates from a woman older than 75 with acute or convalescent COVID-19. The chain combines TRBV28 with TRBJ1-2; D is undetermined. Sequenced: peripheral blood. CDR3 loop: CASSIGLDGYTF. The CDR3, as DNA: TGTGCCAGCAGCATAGGACTAGATGGCTACACCTTC.